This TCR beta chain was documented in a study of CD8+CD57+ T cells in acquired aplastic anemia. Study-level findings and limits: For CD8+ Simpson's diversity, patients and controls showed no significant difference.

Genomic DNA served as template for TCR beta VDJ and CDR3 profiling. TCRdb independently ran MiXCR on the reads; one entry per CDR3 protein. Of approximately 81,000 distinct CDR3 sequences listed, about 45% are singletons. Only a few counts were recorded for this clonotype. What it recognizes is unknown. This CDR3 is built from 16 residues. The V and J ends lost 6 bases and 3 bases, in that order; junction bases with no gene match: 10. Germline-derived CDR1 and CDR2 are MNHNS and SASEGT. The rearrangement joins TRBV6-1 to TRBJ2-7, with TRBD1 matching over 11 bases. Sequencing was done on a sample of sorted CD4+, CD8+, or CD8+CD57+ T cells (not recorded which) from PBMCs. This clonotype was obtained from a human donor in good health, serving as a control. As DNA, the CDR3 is TGTGCCAGCAGAGGGACAGGGGGTTTAAAGAACTACGAGCAGTACTTC. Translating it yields CASRGTGGLKNYEQYF.